The rows below give T cell receptor beta chains drawn from one sample of a study of blood T cell repertoires in COVID-19. Libraries were prepared by immunoSEQ multiplex PCR; TCRdb keeps only in-frame clonotypes and omits some of them. The profile shows 100,000 to 120,000 clones, 76% of them singletons. The material sequenced was peripheral blood. These receptors originate from an elderly woman with acute or convalescent COVID-19. The CDR3 runs from the conserved cysteine through the conserved F or W. D genes are given only for firm matches. Clone size is stated in some rows and not others, as once, few, many or a class when expanded.

CDR3aa: CAWSTGLAGAIGELFF; CDR3nt: TGTGCCTGGAGTACAGGACTAGCGGGAGCAATCGGGGAGCTGTTTTTT; v_gene: TRBV30; abundance: .; j_gene: TRBJ2-2; d_gene: TRBD2
CDR3aa: CSVAGGASGRAVEQFF; CDR3nt: TGCAGCGTTGCTGGCGGGGCTAGCGGGAGGGCCGTTGAGCAGTTCTTC; v_gene: TRBV29-1; abundance: .; j_gene: TRBJ2-1; d_gene: TRBD2
CDR3aa: CASSPESNQPQHF; CDR3nt: TGTGCCAGCTCACCCGAGAGCAATCAGCCCCAGCATTTT; v_gene: TRBV18; abundance: .; j_gene: TRBJ1-5; d_gene: .
CDR3aa: CASSQHVTGRAFF; CDR3nt: TGTGCCAGCAGCCAGCACGTGACAGGGAGGGCTTTCTTT; v_gene: TRBV3-1/TRBV3-2; abundance: .; j_gene: TRBJ1-1; d_gene: TRBD1
CDR3aa: CASSRTSGVALYEQYF; CDR3nt: TGTGCCAGCAGTAGGACTAGCGGGGTCGCGCTGTACGAGCAGTACTTC; v_gene: TRBV2; abundance: few; j_gene: TRBJ2-7; d_gene: TRBD2
CDR3aa: CASSLGGGSSSYNEQFF; CDR3nt: TGTGCCAGCAGCTTGGGGGGCGGGAGCAGCTCCTACAATGAGCAGTTCTTC; v_gene: TRBV5-4; abundance: .; j_gene: TRBJ2-1; d_gene: TRBD2
CDR3aa: CASSSYRGRAHYGYTF; CDR3nt: TGTGCCAGCAGCTCCTACAGGGGGCGAGCCCACTATGGCTACACCTTC; v_gene: TRBV11-2; abundance: .; j_gene: TRBJ1-2; d_gene: TRBD1
CDR3aa: CASRTFGQLSPLHF; CDR3nt: TGTGCCAGTAGGACCTTTGGACAGTTATCACCCCTCCACTTT; v_gene: TRBV19; abundance: .; j_gene: TRBJ1-6; d_gene: .
CDR3aa: CASSPRSSGWDTQYF; CDR3nt: TGTGCCAGCTCACCACGCTCTAGCGGGTGGGATACGCAGTATTTT; v_gene: TRBV18; abundance: .; j_gene: TRBJ2-3; d_gene: TRBD2
CDR3aa: CASSEDYEETQYF; CDR3nt: TGTGCCAGCAGTGAAGATTATGAAGAGACCCAGTACTTC; v_gene: TRBV6-1; abundance: .; j_gene: TRBJ2-5; d_gene: .